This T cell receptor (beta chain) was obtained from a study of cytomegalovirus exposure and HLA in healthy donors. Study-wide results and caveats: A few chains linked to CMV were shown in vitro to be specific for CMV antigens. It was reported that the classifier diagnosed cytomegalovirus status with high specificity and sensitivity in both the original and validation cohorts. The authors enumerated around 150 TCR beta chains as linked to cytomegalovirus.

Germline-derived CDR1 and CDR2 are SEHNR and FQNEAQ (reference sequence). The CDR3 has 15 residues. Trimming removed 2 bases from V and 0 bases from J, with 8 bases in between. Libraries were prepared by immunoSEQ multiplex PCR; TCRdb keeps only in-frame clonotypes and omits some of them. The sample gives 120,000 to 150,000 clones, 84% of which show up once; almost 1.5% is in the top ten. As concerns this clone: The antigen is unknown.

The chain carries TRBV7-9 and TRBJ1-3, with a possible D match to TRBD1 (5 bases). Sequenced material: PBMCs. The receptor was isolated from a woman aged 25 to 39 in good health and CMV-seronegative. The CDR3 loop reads CASSLRGVSGNTIYF. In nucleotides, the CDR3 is TGTGCCAGCAGCTTACGGGGGGTCTCTGGAAACACCATATATTTT.